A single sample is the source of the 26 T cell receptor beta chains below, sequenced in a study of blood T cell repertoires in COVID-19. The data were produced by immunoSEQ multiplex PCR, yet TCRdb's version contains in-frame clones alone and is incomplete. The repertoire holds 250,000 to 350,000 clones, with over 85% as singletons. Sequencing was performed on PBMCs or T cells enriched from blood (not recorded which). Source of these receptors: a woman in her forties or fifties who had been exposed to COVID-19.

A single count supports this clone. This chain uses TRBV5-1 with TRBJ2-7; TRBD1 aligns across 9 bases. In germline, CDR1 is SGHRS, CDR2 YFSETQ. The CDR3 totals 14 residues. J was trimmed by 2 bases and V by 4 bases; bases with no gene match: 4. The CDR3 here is CASSMGQGPYEQYF. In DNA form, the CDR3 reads TGCGCCAGCAGCATGGGACAGGGACCCTACGAGCAGTACTTC.

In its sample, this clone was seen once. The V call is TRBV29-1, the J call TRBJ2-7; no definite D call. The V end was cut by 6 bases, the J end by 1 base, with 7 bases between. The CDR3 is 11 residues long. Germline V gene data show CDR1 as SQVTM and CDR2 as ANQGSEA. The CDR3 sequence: CSVSGSYEQYF. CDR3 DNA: TGCAGCGTCTCCGGGTCCTACGAGCAGTACTTC.

CDR3 amino acids: CASSEPAGNFGELFF. The CDR3 DNA follows: TGCGCCAGCAGTGAGCCAGCGGGGAACTTCGGGGAGCTGTTTTTT. The chain uses TRBV10-1 and TRBJ2-2; 7 bases are shared with TRBD2. Germline V gene lookup returns CDR1 WNHNN and CDR2 SYGVQD (reference sequence). This CDR3 region has 15 residues. Trimming at V came to 2 bases and at J to 7 bases, leaving 7 bases not matched to a gene.

CDR3 sequence reads: CAILADNYGYTF. The CDR3 bases are TGTGCCATTCTAGCAGATAACTATGGCTACACCTTC. This sequence joins TRBV10-3 and TRBJ1-2; the D is unclear. Germline V gene data show CDR1 as ENHRY and CDR2 as SYGVKD. The CDR3 has 12 residues. V lost 9 bases, J lost 1 base, and 9 bases lay in between.

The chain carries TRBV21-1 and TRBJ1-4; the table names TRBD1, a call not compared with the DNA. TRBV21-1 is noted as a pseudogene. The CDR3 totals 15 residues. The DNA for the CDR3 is TGTGCCAGCAGCACGAACAGGGGGACCGGTGAAAAACTGTTTTTT. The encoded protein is CASSTNRGTGEKLFF.

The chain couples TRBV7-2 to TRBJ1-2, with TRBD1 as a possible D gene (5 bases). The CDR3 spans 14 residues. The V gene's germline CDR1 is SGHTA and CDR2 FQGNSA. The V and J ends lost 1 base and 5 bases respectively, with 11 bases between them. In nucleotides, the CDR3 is TGTGCCAGCAGCTTAGGGGCAGGGTCTTATGGCTACACCTTC. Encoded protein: CASSLGAGSYGYTF.

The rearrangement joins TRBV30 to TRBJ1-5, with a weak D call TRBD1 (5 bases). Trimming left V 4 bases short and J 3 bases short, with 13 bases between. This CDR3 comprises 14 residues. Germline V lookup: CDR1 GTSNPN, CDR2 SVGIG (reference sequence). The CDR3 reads CAWTSQANNQPQHF. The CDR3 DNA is TGTGCCTGGACTTCACAGGCTAACAATCAGCCCCAGCATTTT.

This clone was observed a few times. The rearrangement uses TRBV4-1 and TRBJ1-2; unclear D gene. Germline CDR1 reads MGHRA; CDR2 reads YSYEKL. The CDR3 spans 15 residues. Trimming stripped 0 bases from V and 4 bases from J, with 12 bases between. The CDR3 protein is CASSQDWAVSYGYTF. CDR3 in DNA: TGCGCCAGCAGCCAAGATTGGGCAGTGAGCTATGGCTACACCTTC.

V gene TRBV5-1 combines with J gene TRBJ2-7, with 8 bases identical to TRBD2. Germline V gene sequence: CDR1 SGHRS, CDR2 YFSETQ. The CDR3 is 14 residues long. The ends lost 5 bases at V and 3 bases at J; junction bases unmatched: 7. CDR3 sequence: CASRAGAEGYEQYF. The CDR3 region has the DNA TGCGCCAGCAGAGCGGGGGCCGAGGGCTACGAGCAGTACTTC.

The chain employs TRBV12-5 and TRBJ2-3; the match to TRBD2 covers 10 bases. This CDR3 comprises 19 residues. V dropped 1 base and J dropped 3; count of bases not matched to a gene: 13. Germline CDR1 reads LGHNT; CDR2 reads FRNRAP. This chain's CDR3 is CASGLGYFQRGGRTDTQYF. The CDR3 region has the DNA TGTGCTAGTGGTTTGGGGTACTTTCAGCGGGGGGGCCGGACAGATACGCAGTATTTT.

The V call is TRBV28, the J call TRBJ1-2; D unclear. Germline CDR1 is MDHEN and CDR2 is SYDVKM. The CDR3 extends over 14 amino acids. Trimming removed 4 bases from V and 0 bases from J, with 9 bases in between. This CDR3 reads CASSSLGTNYGYTF. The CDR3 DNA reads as TGTGCCAGCAGTTCTCTAGGCACTAACTATGGCTACACCTTC.

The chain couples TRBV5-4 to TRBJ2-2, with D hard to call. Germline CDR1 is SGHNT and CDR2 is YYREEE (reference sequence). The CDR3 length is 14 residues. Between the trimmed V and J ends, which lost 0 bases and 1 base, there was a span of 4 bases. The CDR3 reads CASSLDKNTGELFF. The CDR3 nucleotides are TGTGCCAGCAGCTTGGACAAGAACACCGGGGAGCTGTTTTTT.

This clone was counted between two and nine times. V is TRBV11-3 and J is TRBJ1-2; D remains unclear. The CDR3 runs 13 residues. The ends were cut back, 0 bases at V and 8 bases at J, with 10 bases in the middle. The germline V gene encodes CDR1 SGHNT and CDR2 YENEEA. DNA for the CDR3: TGTGCCAGCAGCTTAGAATCCCCGGAGGGCTACACCTTC. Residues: CASSLESPEGYTF.

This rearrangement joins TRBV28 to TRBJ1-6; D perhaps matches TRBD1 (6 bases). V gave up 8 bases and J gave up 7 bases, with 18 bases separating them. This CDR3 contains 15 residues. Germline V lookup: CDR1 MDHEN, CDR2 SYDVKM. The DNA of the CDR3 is TGTGCCAGCGCGCCGACGACAGGACAAAATTCACCCCTCCACTTT. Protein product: CASAPTTGQNSPLHF.

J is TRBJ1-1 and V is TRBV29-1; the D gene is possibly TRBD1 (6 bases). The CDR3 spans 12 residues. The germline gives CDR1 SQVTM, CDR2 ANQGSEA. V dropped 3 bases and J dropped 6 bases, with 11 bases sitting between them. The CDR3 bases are TGCAGCGTTGACTCAGGGGATCCTGAAGCTTTCTTT. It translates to CSVDSGDPEAFF.

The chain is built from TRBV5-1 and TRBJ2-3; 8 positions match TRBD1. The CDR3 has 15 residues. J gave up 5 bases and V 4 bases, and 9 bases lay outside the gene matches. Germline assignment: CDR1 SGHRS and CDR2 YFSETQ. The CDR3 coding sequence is TGCGCCAGCAGCCCCGACAGGGGTTTCAGAGATACGCAGTATTTT. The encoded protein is CASSPDRGFRDTQYF. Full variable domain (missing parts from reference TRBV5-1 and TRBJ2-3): KAGVTQTPRYLIKTRGQQVTLSCSPISGHRSVSWYQQTPGQGLQFLFEYFSETQRNKGNFPGRFSGRQFSNSRSEMNVSTLELGDSALYLCASSPDRGFRDTQYFGPGTRLTVL.

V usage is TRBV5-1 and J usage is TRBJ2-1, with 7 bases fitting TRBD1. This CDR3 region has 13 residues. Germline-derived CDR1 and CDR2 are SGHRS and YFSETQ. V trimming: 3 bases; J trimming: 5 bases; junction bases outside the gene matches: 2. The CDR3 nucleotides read TGCGCCAGCAGCTCGGACAGGAACAATGAGCAGTTCTTC. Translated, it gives CASSSDRNNEQFF.

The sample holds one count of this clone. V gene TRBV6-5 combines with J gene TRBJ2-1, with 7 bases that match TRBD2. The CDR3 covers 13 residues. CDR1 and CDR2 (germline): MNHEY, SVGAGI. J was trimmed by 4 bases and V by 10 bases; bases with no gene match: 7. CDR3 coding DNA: TGTGCCACGTCGGGACTATTTTACAATGAGCAGTTCTTC. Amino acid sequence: CATSGLFYNEQFF.

The DNA for the CDR3 is TGTGCCACAGCGCGGGGGCCGAGGGCGTCTGAAGCTTTCTTT. It codes for CATARGPRASEAFF. The chain joins TRBV11-1 to TRBJ1-1, with D perhaps TRBD1 (6 bases). V dropped 10 bases and J dropped 6 bases, with 21 bases sitting between them. The length of the CDR3 is 14 residues. CDR1 is SGHAT and CDR2 is FQDESV in the germline V gene (reference sequence). The whole variable domain, filled in from reference TRBV11-1 and TRBJ1-1, reads EAEVAQSPRYKITEKSQAVAFWCDPISGHATLYWYRQILGQGPELLVQFQDESVVDDSQLPKDRFSAERLKGVDSTLKIQPAELGDSAMYLCATARGPRASEAFFGQGTRLTVV.

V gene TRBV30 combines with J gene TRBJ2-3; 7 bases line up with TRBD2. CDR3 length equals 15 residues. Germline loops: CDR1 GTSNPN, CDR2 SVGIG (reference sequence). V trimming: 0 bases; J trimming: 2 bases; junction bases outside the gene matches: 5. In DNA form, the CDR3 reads TGTGCCTGGAGTGTGGTGGGACTAAACACAGATACGCAGTATTTT. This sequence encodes CAWSVVGLNTDTQYF.

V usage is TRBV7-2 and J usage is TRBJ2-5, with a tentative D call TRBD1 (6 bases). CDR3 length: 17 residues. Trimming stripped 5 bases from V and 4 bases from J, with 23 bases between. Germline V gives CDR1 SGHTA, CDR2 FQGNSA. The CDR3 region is CASSHTSGGRAGETQYF. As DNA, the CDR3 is TGTGCCAGCAGCCACACCAGTGGGGGCAGGGCTGGAGAGACCCAGTACTTC.

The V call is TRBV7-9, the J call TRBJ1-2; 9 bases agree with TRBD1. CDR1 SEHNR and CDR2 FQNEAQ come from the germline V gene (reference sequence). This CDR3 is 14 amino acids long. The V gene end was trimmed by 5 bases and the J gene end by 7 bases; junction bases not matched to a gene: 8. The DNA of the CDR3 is TGTGCCAGCAGCCCCCGGGACAGGGCGGGTGGCTACACCTTC. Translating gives CASSPRDRAGGYTF.

CDR3 in amino acids: CASSPNTPRGYTF. CDR3 DNA sequence: TGTGCCAGCAGCCCAAACACACCTCGAGGCTACACCTTC. The chain uses TRBV7-2 and TRBJ1-2; D call uncertain. This CDR3 comprises 13 residues. V shed 5 bases and J shed 8 bases, with 15 bases lying between them. Germline V gives CDR1 SGHTA, CDR2 FQGNSA.

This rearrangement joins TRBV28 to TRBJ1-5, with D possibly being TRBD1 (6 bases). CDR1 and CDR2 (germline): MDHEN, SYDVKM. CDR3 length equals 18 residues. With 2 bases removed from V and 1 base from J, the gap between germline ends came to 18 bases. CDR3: CASSLGGAGIGSNQPQHF. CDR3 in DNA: TGTGCCAGCAGTTTAGGGGGCGCAGGAATAGGGAGCAATCAGCCCCAGCATTTT.

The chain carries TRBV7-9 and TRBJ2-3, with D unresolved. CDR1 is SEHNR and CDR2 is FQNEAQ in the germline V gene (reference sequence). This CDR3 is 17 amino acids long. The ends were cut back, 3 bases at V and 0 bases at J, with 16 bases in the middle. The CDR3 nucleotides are TGTGCCAGCAGCTTCCCGAAGGTGGGCAAAAGCACAGATACGCAGTATTTT. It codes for CASSFPKVGKSTDTQYF.

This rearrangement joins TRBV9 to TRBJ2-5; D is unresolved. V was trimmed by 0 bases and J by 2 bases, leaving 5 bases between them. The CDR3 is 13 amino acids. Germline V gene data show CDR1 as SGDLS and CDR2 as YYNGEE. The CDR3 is CASSVGQQETQYF. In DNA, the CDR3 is TGTGCCAGCAGCGTAGGGCAGCAAGAGACCCAGTACTTC.